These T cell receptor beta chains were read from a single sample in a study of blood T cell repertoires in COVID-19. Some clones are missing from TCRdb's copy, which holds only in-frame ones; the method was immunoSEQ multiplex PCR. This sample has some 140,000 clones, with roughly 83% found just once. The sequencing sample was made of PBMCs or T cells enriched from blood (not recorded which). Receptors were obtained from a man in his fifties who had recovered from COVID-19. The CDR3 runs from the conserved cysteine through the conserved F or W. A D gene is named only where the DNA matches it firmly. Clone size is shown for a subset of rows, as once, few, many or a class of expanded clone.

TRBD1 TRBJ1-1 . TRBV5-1 CASSFGTGETEAFF TGCGCCAGCAGCTTCGGGACAGGGGAGACTGAAGCTTTCTTT
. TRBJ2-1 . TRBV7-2 CASSPDKAVYNEQFF TGTGCCAGCAGCCCGGACAAGGCTGTTTACAATGAGCAGTTCTTC
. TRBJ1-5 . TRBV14 CASSPGGSLNQPQHF TGTGCCAGCAGCCCTGGAGGCAGCCTCAATCAGCCCCAGCATTTT
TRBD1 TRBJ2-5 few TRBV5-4 CASVRQGEETQYF TGTGCCAGCGTACGACAGGGGGAAGAGACCCAGTACTTC
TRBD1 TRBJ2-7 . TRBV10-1 CAAPGQAYEQYF TGCGCCGCTCCGGGACAGGCCTACGAGCAGTACTTC
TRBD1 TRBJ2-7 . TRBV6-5 CASSFWTGDEQYF TGTGCCAGCAGTTTCTGGACAGGCGACGAGCAGTACTTC
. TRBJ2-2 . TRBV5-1 CASSSGDGPLRELFF TGCGCCAGCAGCTCGGGGGACGGACCTTTGCGGGAGCTGTTTTTT
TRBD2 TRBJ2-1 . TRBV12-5 CASGSEGLGRFF TGTGCTAGTGGTTCCGAAGGACTAGGACGGTTCTTC
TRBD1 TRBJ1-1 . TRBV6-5 CASTPGGISEAFF TGTGCCAGCACCCCAGGGGGGATAAGTGAAGCTTTCTTT
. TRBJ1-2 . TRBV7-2 CASSLEGSGGGYTF TGTGCCAGCAGCTTAGAGGGCAGCGGGGGTGGCTACACCTTC
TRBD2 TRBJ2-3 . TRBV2 CASSEGFTSGSTDTQYF TGTGCCAGCAGTGAGGGATTTACTAGCGGGAGCACAGATACGCAGTATTTT
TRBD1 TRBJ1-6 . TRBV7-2 CASSPDRGGNSPLHF TGTGCCAGCAGTCCTGACAGGGGAGGCAATTCACCCCTCCACTTT
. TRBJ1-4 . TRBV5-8 CASSLPGETNEKLFF TGTGCCAGCAGCTTACCAGGGGAGACTAATGAAAAACTGTTTTTT
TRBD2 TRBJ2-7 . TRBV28 CASGSLGSGDPYEQYF TGTGCCAGCGGATCCCTAGGTAGCGGGGACCCCTACGAGCAGTACTTC
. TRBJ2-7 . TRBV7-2 CASSQGAGAYEQYF TGTGCCAGCAGCCAAGGGGCAGGTGCCTACGAGCAGTACTTC